The T cell receptor (beta chain) under discussion was sequenced for a study of blood T cell repertoires in COVID-19. Study context: The samples span acute and convalescent COVID-19 from the United States, Italy and Spain. The analysed material was cDNA or gDNA that came from T cells, B-cell-depleted T cells, or PBMCs.

Authors' analysis steps: Estimates of nucleated cell counts were drawn from the amplification of reference gene primers. Measured with immunoSEQ multiplex PCR; TCRdb has only the in-frame clones, and not every one. That table supplies the V and J calls and clone size; D and trimming were determined from the DNA. The data show under 300,000 clones, more than 75% seen once. The sample was peripheral blood. This sequence was found in a woman aged 65 to 85 with active or convalescent COVID-19.

This CDR3 reads CASSSDRPSLTSYNEQFF. The CDR3 nucleotides are TGTGCCAGCAGTTCGGACAGGCCCAGCCTTACCTCCTACAATGAGCAGTTCTTC. The genes are TRBV2 and TRBJ2-1; 7 bases match TRBD1. Losses at the gene ends were 5 bases for V and 0 bases for J; bases not matched to a gene: 13. Per germline, CDR1 SNHLY and CDR2 FYNNEI. This CDR3 has 18 amino acids.